Given below is one T cell receptor beta chain in context. The sample belongs to a study of blood T cell repertoires in COVID-19. Study details: Sites in the United States, Italy and Spain provided acute and convalescent COVID-19 samples. The cDNA or gDNA used as material had been derived from T cells, B-cell-depleted T cells, or PBMCs.

Source study methods: Quantification of nucleated cells was approximated via reference gene primer amplification. The method was immunoSEQ multiplex PCR; TCRdb's version includes in-frame clones alone and lacks a portion of them. V and J calls and clone size are given by that table; D and trimming were obtained from the DNA. The sample has over 150,000 clones; roughly 91% are singletons. Sequenced: peripheral blood. The source is a man aged 50-60 years who had recovered from COVID-19.

The CDR3 sequence: CASSARTGRDTEAFF. CDR3 sequence (DNA): TGTGCCAGCAGTGCCCGGACAGGCCGAGACACTGAAGCTTTCTTT. This chain uses TRBV27 with TRBJ1-1, with 7 bases fitting TRBD1. The germline V gene has CDR1 MNHEY and CDR2 SMNVEV (reference sequence). Trimming at V came to 5 bases and at J to 3 bases, leaving 9 bases not matched to a gene. The CDR3 is made up of 15 amino acids.